Listed below are T cell receptor beta chains from one sample, sequenced in a study of shared clonotypes between healthy human individuals. TCRdb's copy holds only in-frame clones and misses some; the assay was immunoSEQ multiplex PCR. Among a few million clones listed, 90% to 95% were seen once. The sample taken for sequencing was naive CD8+ T cells from PBMCs. Every receptor here comes from a man between 18 and 35 years old in good health. Some clones in this sample may be carry-over from other donors' samples. The CDR3 runs from the conserved cysteine through the conserved F or W. D genes are given only for firm matches. Only part of the rows carry a size: once, few, many, or a class if the clone is expanded.

D	V	length	J	size	CDR3	DNA
.	TRBV5-6	18	TRBJ2-3	.	CASSLGVVWTAYTDTQYF	TGTGCCAGCAGCTTGGGCGTGGTCTGGACAGCTTACACAGATACGCAGTATTTT
.	TRBV7-2	13	TRBJ2-7	once	CASSFFTSYEQYF	TGTGCCAGCAGCTTCTTTACCTCCTACGAGCAGTACTTC
.	TRBV7-3	13	TRBJ1-2	.	CASSLENYVGYTF	TGTGCCAGCAGCTTAGAGAACTATGTTGGCTACACCTTC
TRBD1	TRBV13	15	TRBJ1-1	.	CASSIYRGKDTEAFF	TGTGCCAGCAGCATTTACAGGGGTAAGGACACTGAAGCTTTCTTT
.	TRBV7-7	13	TRBJ2-7	.	CASSFGTRYEQYF	TGTGCCAGCAGCTTTGGCACCCGCTACGAGCAGTACTTC
TRBD2	TRBV7-9	16	TRBJ2-3	.	CASSLPTSGSTDTQYF	TGTGCCAGCAGCTTACCGACTAGCGGGAGCACAGATACGCAGTATTTT
TRBD1	TRBV30	13	TRBJ2-3	.	CAADRGGTDTQYF	TGTGCCGCGGACAGGGGAGGGACAGATACGCAGTATTTT
TRBD1	TRBV30	11	TRBJ2-7	.	CAWGTAYEQYF	TGTGCCTGGGGGACAGCCTACGAGCAGTACTTC
TRBD1	TRBV5-1	14	TRBJ2-3	.	CASSGQDNTDTQYF	TGCGCCAGCAGCGGACAGGATAACACAGATACGCAGTATTTT
.	TRBV29-1	13	TRBJ1-2	.	CSVVGGANYGYTF	TGCAGCGTGGTGGGGGGTGCTAACTATGGCTACACCTTC
.	TRBV5-6	11	TRBJ1-4	few	CASSLGEKLFF	TGTGCCAGCAGCTTGGGAGAAAAACTGTTTTTT
.	TRBV18	13	TRBJ2-7	.	CASSPGQSYEQYF	TGTGCCAGCTCACCAGGACAGTCCTACGAGCAGTACTTC
TRBD2	TRBV10-2	16	TRBJ2-5	.	CASRAELADFKETQYF	TGCGCCAGCAGAGCCGAACTAGCGGATTTTAAAGAGACCCAGTACTTC
.	TRBV6-6	12	TRBJ2-7	.	CAITTGSYEQYF	TGTGCCATCACGACAGGCTCCTACGAGCAGTACTTC
.	TRBV27	14	TRBJ1-3	.	CASSLRGAGNTIYF	TGTGCCAGCAGTTTACGGGGGGCTGGAAACACCATATATTTT
TRBD2	TRBV7-7	18	TRBJ2-3	.	CASSFINGLAGGTDTQYF	TGTGCCAGCAGCTTTATTAATGGACTAGCGGGAGGCACAGATACGCAGTATTTT
TRBD1	TRBV9	15	TRBJ2-1	.	CASSPRQGPYNEQFF	TGTGCCAGCAGCCCCCGACAGGGACCCTACAATGAGCAGTTCTTC
.	TRBV27	16	TRBJ2-2	.	CASSGREGSTAGELFF	TGTGCCAGCAGCGGGAGAGAGGGCTCAACGGCCGGGGAGCTGTTTTTT
.	TRBV27	15	TRBJ2-7	.	CASSKQERAIYEQYF	TGTGCCAGCAGTAAACAAGAACGGGCCATCTACGAGCAGTACTTC
TRBD1	TRBV6-1	16	TRBJ2-1	.	CASSEAPGQGSNEQFF	TGTGCCAGCAGTGAGGCTCCGGGACAGGGTAGTAATGAGCAGTTCTTC
.	TRBV27	13	TRBJ2-7	.	CASSLMQGYEQYF	TGTGCCAGCAGTTTGATGCAGGGCTACGAGCAGTACTTC
.	TRBV2	14	TRBJ1-2	.	CASSTRGVRYGYTF	TGTGCCAGCTCTACGAGGGGGGTCCGCTATGGCTACACCTTC
TRBD2	TRBV25-1	17	TRBJ2-3	.	CASRTERREDPGDTQYF	TGTGCCAGCAGGACCGAGAGGCGGGAGGACCCGGGGGATACGCAGTATTTT
.	TRBV4-3	15	TRBJ1-3	once	CASSPGLASGNTIYF	TGCGCCAGCAGCCCTGGACTTGCCTCTGGAAACACCATATATTTT
.	TRBV7-2	14	TRBJ1-3	.	CASSLSGAGNTIYF	TGTGCCAGCAGCTTATCCGGGGCTGGAAACACCATATATTTT
TRBD1	TRBV29-1	15	TRBJ2-7	once	CSVTGTGGTYYEQYF	TGCAGCGTTACTGGGACAGGGGGGACCTACTACGAGCAGTACTTC
TRBD2	TRBV18	17	TRBJ2-1	.	CASSPPNLAGLYNEQFF	TGTGCCAGCTCACCACCGAATCTAGCGGGCCTGTACAATGAGCAGTTCTTC
TRBD2	TRBV7-3	16	TRBJ2-1	.	CASSLAVTSSDNEQFF	TGTGCCAGCAGCTTAGCGGTGACTAGCTCTGACAATGAGCAGTTCTTC
.	TRBV29-1	11	TRBJ2-7	.	CSVFDSYEQYF	TGCAGCGTTTTCGACTCCTACGAGCAGTACTTC
TRBD2	TRBV6-5	16	TRBJ2-3	.	CASSYRTSGRTDTQYF	TGTGCCAGCAGTTACCGGACTAGCGGGAGAACAGATACGCAGTATTTT
.	TRBV7-6	15	TRBJ2-7	.	CASSSLGGGRNEQYF	TGTGCCAGCAGCTCCCTCGGGGGAGGTAGAAACGAGCAGTACTTC
TRBD1	TRBV5-6	14	TRBJ1-1	.	CASSWGQLNTEAFF	TGTGCCAGCAGCTGGGGACAGTTGAACACTGAAGCTTTCTTT
TRBD2	TRBV7-3	15	TRBJ2-3	.	CASSPTSGSSDTQYF	TGTGCCAGCAGCCCGACTAGCGGGAGCTCAGATACGCAGTATTTT
TRBD1	TRBV7-9	16	TRBJ2-1	.	CASQTQNRGTYNEQFF	TGTGCCAGCCAGACTCAAAACAGGGGAACCTACAATGAGCAGTTCTTC
.	TRBV28	11	TRBJ2-7	.	CASSRGYEQYF	TGTGCCAGCAGTCGGGGCTACGAGCAGTACTTC
TRBD2	TRBV7-9	16	TRBJ2-2	.	CASSFSGARRTGELFF	TGTGCCAGCAGCTTTAGCGGGGCTCGGAGGACCGGGGAGCTGTTTTTT
.	TRBV19	12	TRBJ2-7	.	CASSIDGNEQYF	TGTGCCAGTAGTATAGATGGCAACGAGCAGTACTTC
TRBD1	TRBV7-9	17	TRBJ2-3	.	CASSSSGTGELTDTQYF	TGTGCCAGCAGCTCTTCCGGGACAGGGGAACTCACAGATACGCAGTATTTT
.	TRBV4-1	12	TRBJ2-1	.	CASSHGRPEQFF	TGCGCCAGCAGCCATGGGCGTCCTGAGCAGTTCTTC
.	TRBV7-8	13	TRBJ2-5	.	CASSLGRGETQYF	TGTGCCAGCAGCTTAGGGCGCGGGGAGACCCAGTACTTC
.	TRBV4-2	14	TRBJ2-3	.	CASSQLSPADTQYF	TGTGCCAGCAGCCAGTTGTCCCCGGCGGATACGCAGTATTTT
TRBD2	TRBV4-1	16	TRBJ2-7	.	CASSHRTSGSRYEQYF	TGCGCCAGCAGCCATCGGACTAGCGGGAGTCGGTACGAGCAGTACTTC
.	TRBV7-5	15	TRBJ2-2	.	CVRSLGRLLTGELFF	TGTGTCAGAAGCTTAGGGAGGCTGTTGACCGGGGAGCTGTTTTTT
TRBD1	TRBV9	15	TRBJ1-1	.	CASSSRQGRNTEAFF	TGTGCCAGCAGCTCCCGACAGGGTCGGAACACTGAAGCTTTCTTT
.	TRBV7-6	15	TRBJ1-1	.	CASSPWAGMNTEAFF	TGTGCCAGCAGCCCGTGGGCAGGGATGAACACTGAAGCTTTCTTT
.	TRBV28	15	TRBJ1-4	few	CASRRNTRGYEKLFF	TGTGCCAGCAGGAGAAATACCCGAGGATATGAAAAACTGTTTTTT